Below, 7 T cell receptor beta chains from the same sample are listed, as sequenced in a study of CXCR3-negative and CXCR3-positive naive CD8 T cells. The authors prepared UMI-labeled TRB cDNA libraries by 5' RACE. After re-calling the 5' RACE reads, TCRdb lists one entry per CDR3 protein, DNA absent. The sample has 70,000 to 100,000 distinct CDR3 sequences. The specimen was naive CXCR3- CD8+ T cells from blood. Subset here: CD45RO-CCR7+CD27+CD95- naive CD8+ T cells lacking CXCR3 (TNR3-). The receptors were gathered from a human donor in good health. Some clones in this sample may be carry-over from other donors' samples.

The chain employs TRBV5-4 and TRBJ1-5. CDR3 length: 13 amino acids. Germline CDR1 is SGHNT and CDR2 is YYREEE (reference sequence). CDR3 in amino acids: CASSIVPDQPQHF.

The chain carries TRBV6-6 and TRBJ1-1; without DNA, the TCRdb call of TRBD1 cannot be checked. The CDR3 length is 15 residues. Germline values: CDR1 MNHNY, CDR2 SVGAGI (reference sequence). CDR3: CASSFPPGPLAEAFF.

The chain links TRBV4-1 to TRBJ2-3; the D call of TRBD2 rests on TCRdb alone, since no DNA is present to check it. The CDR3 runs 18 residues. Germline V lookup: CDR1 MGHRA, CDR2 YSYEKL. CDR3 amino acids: CASSQDPGTSEITDTQYF.

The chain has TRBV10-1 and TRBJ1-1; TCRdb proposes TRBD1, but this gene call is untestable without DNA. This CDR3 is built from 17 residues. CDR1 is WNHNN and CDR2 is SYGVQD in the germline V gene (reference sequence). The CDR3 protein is CASRMRPPGTLNTEAFF.

CDR3 in amino acids: CSASVARGHDEQFF. V usage is TRBV20-1 and J usage is TRBJ2-1; the TCRdb call, TRBD2, lacks DNA for checking. CDR3 size: 14 residues. CDR1 and CDR2 from the germline V gene are DFQATT and SNEGSKA (reference sequence).

CDR3: CSVADHTGELFF. This sequence joins TRBV29-1 and TRBJ2-2. Looked up from germline, CDR1 is SQVTM and CDR2 is ANQGSEA. The length of the CDR3 is 12 residues.

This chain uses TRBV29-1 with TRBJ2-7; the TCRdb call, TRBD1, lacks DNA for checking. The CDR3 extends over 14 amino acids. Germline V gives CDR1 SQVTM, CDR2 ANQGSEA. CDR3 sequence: CSGSGTGGADEQYF.